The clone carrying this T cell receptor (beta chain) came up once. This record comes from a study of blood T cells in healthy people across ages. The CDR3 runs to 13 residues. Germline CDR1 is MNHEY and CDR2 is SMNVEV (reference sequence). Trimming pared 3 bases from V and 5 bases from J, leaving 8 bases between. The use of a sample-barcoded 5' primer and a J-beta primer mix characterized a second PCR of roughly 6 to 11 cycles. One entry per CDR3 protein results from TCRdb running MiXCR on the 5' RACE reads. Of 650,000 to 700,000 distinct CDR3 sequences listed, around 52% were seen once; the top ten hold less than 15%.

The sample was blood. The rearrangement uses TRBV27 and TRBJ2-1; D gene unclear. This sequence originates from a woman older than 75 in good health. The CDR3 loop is CASSFGRNNEQFF. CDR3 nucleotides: TGTGCCAGCAGTTTCGGACGGAACAATGAGCAGTTCTTC.